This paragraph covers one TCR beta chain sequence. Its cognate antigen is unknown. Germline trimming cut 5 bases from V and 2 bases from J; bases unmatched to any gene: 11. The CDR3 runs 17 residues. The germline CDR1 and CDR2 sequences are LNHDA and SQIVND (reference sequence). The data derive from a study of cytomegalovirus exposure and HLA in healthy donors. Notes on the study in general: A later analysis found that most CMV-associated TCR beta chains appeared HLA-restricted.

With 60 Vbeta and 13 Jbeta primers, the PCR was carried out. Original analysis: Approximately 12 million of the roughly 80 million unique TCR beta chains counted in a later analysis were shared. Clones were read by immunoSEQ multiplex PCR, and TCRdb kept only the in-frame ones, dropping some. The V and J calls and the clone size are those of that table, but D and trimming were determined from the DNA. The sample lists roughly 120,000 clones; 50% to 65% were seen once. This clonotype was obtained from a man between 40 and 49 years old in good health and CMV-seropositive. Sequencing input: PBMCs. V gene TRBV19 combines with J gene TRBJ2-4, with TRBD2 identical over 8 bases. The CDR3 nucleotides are TGTGCCAGTAGTCCTATCGGACTAGCACAATCCAAAAACATTCAGTACTTC. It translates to CASSPIGLAQSKNIQYF.